The source of this TCR beta chain is a study of blood T cells in healthy people across ages. The V gene end was trimmed by 3 bases and the J gene end by 3 bases; junction bases not matched to a gene: 4. This CDR3 spans 15 amino acids. Combining a sample-barcoded 5' primer with a J-beta primer mix, a second PCR ran for about 7 to 12 cycles. From each sample, at least 2.5 million paired-end reads containing CDR3 were obtained. TCRdb re-called the 5' RACE reads through MiXCR, storing one row per CDR3 protein. The sample shows fewer than 2 million distinct CDR3 sequences, more than 35% of them seen only once.

This clonotype was sampled from a human donor in good health. V is TRBV12-3 or TRBV12-4 and J is TRBJ2-7; TRBD2 matches 11 bases. The sequencing input was blood. CDR3 region: CASSLSLAGGYEQYF. The CDR3 nucleotides are TGTGCCAGCAGTTTGAGTCTAGCGGGGGGCTACGAGCAGTACTTC.